A selection of T cell receptor beta chains follows, all from one sample in a study of Ad26.COV2.S vaccination and SARS-CoV-2 variants. Assay: immunoSEQ multiplex PCR; the TCRdb copy retains only in-frame clones and omits some. The sample has over 450,000 clones; 80% to 90% are singletons. This specimen was peripheral blood, taken in a trial of Ad26.COV2.S vaccine versus placebo. The receptors shown here come from a person aged 18-65 years who received the Ad26.COV2.S COVID-19 vaccine or a placebo. Each CDR3 is given with its conserved first and last residue. A D gene is named only where the DNA matches it firmly. Size is stated for part of the rows, as once, few or many counts, or as a class when the clone is expanded.

d_call	clone_size	v_call	j_call	cdr3_nt	cdr3_aa
NA	NA	TRBV11-2	TRBJ2-7	TGTGCCAGCAGCCTCCCCGGACAAAGCTACGAGCAGTACTTC	CASSLPGQSYEQYF
NA	NA	TRBV28	TRBJ2-7	TGTGCCACCCCACTCCGGGAGCACGAGCAGTACTTC	CATPLREHEQYF
NA	NA	TRBV5-5	TRBJ1-5	TGTGCCAGCAGCCACTCAAATCAGCCCCAGCATTTT	CASSHSNQPQHF
NA	NA	TRBV7-3	TRBJ2-3	TGTGCCAGCAGCCGCCCGGGGGATACGCAGTATTTT	CASSRPGDTQYF
TRBD2	NA	TRBV9	TRBJ2-1	TGTGCCAGCAGCGTAGAGACGGGGGGCTACAATGAGCAGTTCTTC	CASSVETGGYNEQFF
NA	few	TRBV7-9	TRBJ1-2	TGTGCCAGCAGCACCAGTGGTGGCTACACCTTC	CASSTSGGYTF
TRBD2	once	TRBV18	TRBJ2-3	TGTGCCAGCTCACTTACTAGCGGGAGGGCAGATACGCAGTATTTT	CASSLTSGRADTQYF
NA	NA	TRBV4-3	TRBJ1-1	TGCGCCAGCAGCCAAGATGGGCGCGGGGGGAACACTGAAGCTTTCTTT	CASSQDGRGGNTEAFF
NA	few	TRBV3-1/TRBV3-2	TRBJ1-4	TGTGCCAGCAGGCCTCAAGGCGTTACAACTAATGAAAAACTGTTTTTT	CASRPQGVTTNEKLFF
NA	NA	TRBV2	TRBJ2-1	TGTGCCAGCAGTCAAGCGGAGAGCTCCTACAATGAGCAGTTCTTC	CASSQAESSYNEQFF
TRBD2	NA	TRBV9	TRBJ2-1	TGTGCCAGCAGCGTAGGTGGGACTAGCGGGCCCAATGAGCAGTTCTTC	CASSVGGTSGPNEQFF
NA	NA	TRBV18	TRBJ2-3	TGTGCCAGCTCGTCAAAAGATACGCAGTATTTT	CASSSKDTQYF
TRBD1	NA	TRBV30	TRBJ1-2	TGTGCCCAAATACCCCTCGACAGGGGTCGGGACTATGGCTACACCTTC	CAQIPLDRGRDYGYTF
TRBD1	NA	TRBV10-3	TRBJ2-2	TGTGCCATCAGTGCACAGGGGGCTGCCGGGGAGCTGTTTTTT	CAISAQGAAGELFF
NA	NA	TRBV28	TRBJ2-1	TGTGCCAGCAGTTTCTCAGGAGGGGAGCAGTTCTTC	CASSFSGGEQFF
TRBD1	NA	TRBV27	TRBJ2-7	TGTGCCAGCAGAAACAGGGGAACCTACGAGCAGTACTTC	CASRNRGTYEQYF
TRBD2	NA	TRBV5-1	TRBJ2-2	TGCGCCAGCAGCTCGGGACTAGCGGGAGGGCCGAATTTTTCCGGGGAGCTGTTTTTT	CASSSGLAGGPNFSGELFF
NA	NA	TRBV5-1	TRBJ2-3	TGCGCCAGCAGCCGGGAGTTTACAGATACGCAGTATTTT	CASSREFTDTQYF
NA	few	TRBV2	TRBJ1-5	TGTGCCAGCAGTGGCCCCTCCGCTAGCAATCAGCCCCAGCATTTT	CASSGPSASNQPQHF
TRBD1	NA	TRBV6-5	TRBJ1-6	TGTGCCAGCAGTTACGGGACAGACAATAATTCACCCCTCCACTTT	CASSYGTDNNSPLHF
TRBD1	NA	TRBV27	TRBJ1-1	TGTGCCAGCAGTTTCTACCGACAGGGAGGCACTGAAGCTTTCTTT	CASSFYRQGGTEAFF
NA	NA	TRBV21-1	TRBJ1-4	TGTGCCAGCAGCGAGGGACAGGGAGGCACTAATGAAAAACTGTTTTTT	CASSEGQGGTNEKLFF
NA	NA	TRBV27	TRBJ1-6	TGTGCCAGCAGTCCTGGACAAGTTAATTCACCCCTCCACTTT	CASSPGQVNSPLHF
NA	NA	TRBV28	TRBJ1-2	TGTGCCAGCAGCCAAGGGGCCGAGACCCGGTATGGCTACACCTTC	CASSQGAETRYGYTF
NA	NA	TRBV7-9	TRBJ1-5	TGTGCCAGCAGCTTACAGGAGAACCAGCCCCAGCATTTT	CASSLQENQPQHF
NA	NA	TRBV18	TRBJ2-7	TGTGCCAGCTCCACGGGAGCGTACGAGCAGTACTTC	CASSTGAYEQYF
NA	NA	TRBV18	TRBJ1-1	TGTGCCAGCTCACCTTACAGGGAGGCTGAAGCTTTCTTT	CASSPYREAEAFF
NA	NA	TRBV6-5	TRBJ2-7	TGTGCCAGCAGTCGTGGCGGGGTAAGCTCCTACGAGCAGTACTTC	CASSRGGVSSYEQYF
TRBD2	NA	TRBV19	TRBJ2-5	TGTGCCAGTAGGGGACTAGCGGAGCGGGAGACCCAGTACTTC	CASRGLAERETQYF
TRBD2	once	TRBV11-1	TRBJ2-1	TGTGCCAGCAGCTACCCTAGCGGGAGGTACAATGAGCAGTTCTTC	CASSYPSGRYNEQFF
TRBD2	NA	TRBV18	TRBJ2-7	TGTGCCAGCTCACCCTTTTTTTCTAGCGGACCCACCTACGAGCAGTACTTC	CASSPFFSSGPTYEQYF
TRBD1	NA	TRBV9	TRBJ1-3	TGTGCCAGCAGCCCCCGGACAGGGCCATCTCTGTCTGGAAACACCATATATTTT	CASSPRTGPSLSGNTIYF
NA	NA	TRBV28	TRBJ1-5	TGTGCCAGCAGAGGGCAGGTCGGGCAGCCCCAGCATTTT	CASRGQVGQPQHF
TRBD1	NA	TRBV19	TRBJ2-5	TGTGCCAGCCGGGACAGGGGGTCGGGGACCCAGTACTTC	CASRDRGSGTQYF
NA	few	TRBV28	TRBJ1-1	TGTGCCAGCCGGAGGGACCTCACTGAAGCTTTCTTT	CASRRDLTEAFF
NA	once	TRBV5-5	TRBJ2-3	TGTGCCAGCAGCTTGGCGGGCATCGATACGCAGTATTTT	CASSLAGIDTQYF
TRBD1	few	TRBV9	TRBJ1-4	TGTGCCAGCAGCGCCGGGACAGGGATTGAAAAACTGTTTTTT	CASSAGTGIEKLFF
NA	NA	TRBV5-6	TRBJ1-5	TGTGCCAGCAGCTTGTGGGCTAATAGCAATCAGCCCCAGCATTTT	CASSLWANSNQPQHF
NA	NA	TRBV14	TRBJ1-4	TGTGCCAGCAGCCGAGACCAGGGGCGCAATGAAAAACTGTTTTTT	CASSRDQGRNEKLFF